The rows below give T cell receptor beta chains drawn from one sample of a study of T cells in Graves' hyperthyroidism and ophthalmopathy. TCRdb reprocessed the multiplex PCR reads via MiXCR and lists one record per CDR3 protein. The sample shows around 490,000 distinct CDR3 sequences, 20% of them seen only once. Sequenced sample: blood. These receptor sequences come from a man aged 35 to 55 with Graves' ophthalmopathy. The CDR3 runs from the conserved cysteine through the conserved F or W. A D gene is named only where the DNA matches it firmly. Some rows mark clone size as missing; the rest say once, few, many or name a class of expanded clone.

CDR3: CASRRGANSPLHF; DNA: TGTGCCAGCAGGAGGGGAGCGAATTCACCCCTCCACTTT; D: NA; size: few; V: TRBV2; J: TRBJ1-6
CDR3: CASSRGGSGRPGNEQFF; DNA: TGTGCCAGCAGCCGCGGGGGTAGCGGGAGACCCGGCAATGAGCAGTTCTTC; D: TRBD2; size: many; V: TRBV6-2/TRBV6-3; J: TRBJ2-1
CDR3: CASSLNGFYTGELFF; DNA: TGTGCCAGCAGCTTAAACGGGTTTTACACCGGGGAGCTGTTTTTT; D: NA; size: NA; V: TRBV7-2; J: TRBJ2-2
CDR3: CSAREGYHYGYTF; DNA: TGCAGTGCTAGAGAAGGGTACCACTATGGCTACACCTTC; D: NA; size: NA; V: TRBV20-1; J: TRBJ1-2
CDR3: CASSQASGGAGANVLTF; DNA: TGTGCCAGCAGCCAGGCTTCAGGGGGCGCGGGGGCCAACGTCCTGACTTTC; D: TRBD1; size: NA; V: TRBV7-2; J: TRBJ2-6
CDR3: CSATTGSSYNEQFF; DNA: TGCAGTGCTACAACAGGGAGCTCCTACAATGAGCAGTTCTTC; D: NA; size: NA; V: TRBV20-1; J: TRBJ2-1
CDR3: CASSLAGRAWTSGTTHYEQYF; DNA: TGTGCCAGCAGCTTAGCCGGTCGGGCTTGGACTAGCGGGACAACCCACTACGAGCAGTACTTC; D: TRBD2; size: NA; V: TRBV7-8; J: TRBJ2-7
CDR3: CSVGGEGGSTDTQYF; DNA: TGCAGCGTTGGAGGCGAGGGCGGGAGCACAGATACGCAGTATTTT; D: NA; size: few; V: TRBV29-1; J: TRBJ2-3
CDR3: CASSQDSGFTETQYF; DNA: TGTGCCAGCAGCCAAGACTCAGGGTTTACGGAGACCCAGTACTTC; D: NA; size: NA; V: TRBV4-2; J: TRBJ2-5
CDR3: CASSLYSYGYTF; DNA: TGTGCCAGCAGCCTATACAGCTATGGCTACACCTTC; D: NA; size: NA; V: TRBV7-2; J: TRBJ1-2
CDR3: CASTPSRDSYEQYF; DNA: TGTGCCAGCACCCCTAGCAGGGACTCCTACGAGCAGTACTTC; D: NA; size: many; V: TRBV27; J: TRBJ2-7
CDR3: CASSSTGLTDTQYF; DNA: TGTGCCAGCAGCTCGACAGGGCTCACAGATACGCAGTATTTT; D: TRBD1; size: few; V: TRBV13; J: TRBJ2-3
CDR3: CASSWGTDGSPLHF; DNA: TGTGCCAGCAGTTGGGGGACAGACGGTTCACCCCTCCACTTT; D: TRBD1; size: NA; V: TRBV28; J: TRBJ1-6
CDR3: CASSGELGLPTEAFF; DNA: TGTGCCAGCAGCGGCGAACTGGGACTCCCGACTGAAGCTTTCTTT; D: NA; size: few; V: TRBV9; J: TRBJ1-1
CDR3: CAWSRFGTASGYTF; DNA: TGTGCCTGGAGCAGGTTTGGGACAGCCAGTGGCTACACCTTC; D: TRBD1; size: few; V: TRBV30; J: TRBJ1-2
CDR3: CASSRTPGAAFF; DNA: TGTGCCAGCAGCCGAACCCCAGGGGCCGCTTTCTTT; D: NA; size: NA; V: TRBV28; J: TRBJ1-1
CDR3: CASSLAPAGGGFFGRETQYF; DNA: TGTGCCAGCAGCTTAGCCCCGGCGGGGGGGGGCTTTTTCGGGAGGGAGACCCAGTACTTC; D: TRBD2; size: NA; V: TRBV11-2; J: TRBJ2-5
CDR3: CASSPGYGEQYF; DNA: TGTGCCAGCTCACCGGGATATGGGGAGCAGTACTTC; D: NA; size: NA; V: TRBV18; J: TRBJ2-7
CDR3: CASSLGRISSGDTQYF; DNA: TGTGCCAGCAGCTTAGGGCGTATAAGTTCGGGAGATACGCAGTATTTT; D: NA; size: few; V: TRBV7-9; J: TRBJ2-3
CDR3: CASRADGNTIYF; DNA: TGTGCCAGCAGGGCGGATGGAAACACCATATATTTT; D: NA; size: NA; V: TRBV2; J: TRBJ1-3
CDR3: CAWSVQGADREAFF; DNA: TGTGCCTGGAGTGTACAAGGGGCCGACCGTGAAGCTTTCTTT; D: NA; size: many; V: TRBV30; J: TRBJ1-1
CDR3: CASRLTAGQKFPLHF; DNA: TGTGCCAGCAGACTCACCGCGGGACAGAAGTTTCCCCTCCACTTT; D: TRBD1; size: few; V: TRBV12-3/TRBV12-4; J: TRBJ1-6
CDR3: CASSPRAGGTGELFF; DNA: TGTGCCAGCAGCCCTCGTGCGGGGGGGACCGGGGAGCTGTTTTTT; D: TRBD2; size: NA; V: TRBV7-2; J: TRBJ2-2
CDR3: CSARGKWSTEAFF; DNA: TGCAGTGCTAGAGGGAAGTGGAGCACTGAAGCTTTCTTT; D: NA; size: NA; V: TRBV20-1; J: TRBJ1-1
CDR3: CASSAGTGAPPEAFF; DNA: TGTGCCAGCAGTGCCGGGACAGGGGCACCCCCTGAAGCTTTCTTT; D: TRBD1; size: many; V: TRBV12-3/TRBV12-4; J: TRBJ1-1
CDR3: CASSQDQNFLYEQYF; DNA: TGCGCCAGCAGCCAAGATCAAAACTTCTTATACGAGCAGTACTTC; D: NA; size: few; V: TRBV4-1; J: TRBJ2-7
CDR3: CASSPMGGQGPEPNTEAFF; DNA: TGTGCCAGCAGTCCGATGGGGGGGCAGGGCCCCGAACCAAACACTGAAGCTTTCTTT; D: NA; size: many; V: TRBV12-3/TRBV12-4; J: TRBJ1-1
CDR3: CATSDARTQGTGELFF; DNA: TGTGCCACCAGTGATGCTCGGACGCAGGGGACCGGGGAGCTGTTTTTT; D: NA; size: NA; V: TRBV24-1; J: TRBJ2-2
CDR3: CASGYPPTGTSGSSWNEQFF; DNA: TGTGCCAGCGGATACCCCCCTACCGGGACTAGCGGGAGTAGTTGGAATGAGCAGTTCTTC; D: TRBD2; size: few; V: TRBV11-2; J: TRBJ2-1
CDR3: CATSRGSRDRASSATNEKLFF; DNA: TGTGCCACCAGCAGGGGGTCCCGGGACAGAGCTAGCTCTGCAACTAATGAAAAACTGTTTTTT; D: TRBD1; size: NA; V: TRBV15; J: TRBJ1-4
CDR3: CASSESGQGPDTQYF; DNA: TGTGCCAGCAGTGAATCCGGACAGGGACCAGATACGCAGTATTTT; D: TRBD1; size: few; V: TRBV25-1; J: TRBJ2-3
CDR3: CASSMSSGSYEQYF; DNA: TGTGCCAGCAGCATGTCTAGCGGGAGCTACGAGCAGTACTTC; D: TRBD2; size: few; V: TRBV11-2; J: TRBJ2-7
CDR3: CASSPSVGYNEQFF; DNA: TGTGCCAGCAGCCCGTCGGTTGGCTACAATGAGCAGTTCTTC; D: NA; size: NA; V: TRBV5-5; J: TRBJ2-1
CDR3: CASSQVNRLYTEAFF; DNA: TGCGCCAGCAGCCAAGTAAACAGATTATACACTGAAGCTTTCTTT; D: NA; size: few; V: TRBV4-1; J: TRBJ1-1
CDR3: CASSLVSGRTGETQYF; DNA: TGTGCCAGCAGCTTAGTTAGCGGGAGGACCGGAGAGACCCAGTACTTC; D: TRBD2; size: many; V: TRBV7-2; J: TRBJ2-5
CDR3: CASSGDRVGDTDTQYF; DNA: TGTGCCAGCAGTGGGGACAGGGTGGGGGACACAGATACGCAGTATTTT; D: TRBD1; size: few; V: TRBV6-2/TRBV6-3; J: TRBJ2-3
CDR3: CAWSVAGGIRTTQYF; DNA: TGTGCCTGGAGTGTTGCCGGGGGAATCAGGACGACCCAGTACTTC; D: NA; size: NA; V: TRBV30; J: TRBJ2-5
CDR3: CASSSQGAEYNEQFF; DNA: TGCGCCAGCAGCTCCCAGGGGGCAGAATACAATGAGCAGTTCTTC; D: TRBD1; size: NA; V: TRBV5-1; J: TRBJ2-1
CDR3: CSARDPGGGDNEQYF; DNA: TGCAGTGCTAGAGATCCAGGGGGAGGGGATAACGAGCAGTACTTC; D: NA; size: NA; V: TRBV20-1; J: TRBJ2-7
CDR3: CSASMGRLPNQPQHF; DNA: TGCAGTGCTAGTATGGGGCGGCTCCCCAATCAGCCCCAGCATTTT; D: NA; size: few; V: TRBV20-1; J: TRBJ1-5
CDR3: CASSIGARGSDTQYF; DNA: TGTGCCAGTAGTATAGGGGCGAGGGGGTCCGATACGCAGTATTTT; D: NA; size: NA; V: TRBV19; J: TRBJ2-3
CDR3: CASSPAPASREAFF; DNA: TGTGCCAGCAGTCCGGCTCCGGCCAGCCGTGAAGCTTTCTTT; D: NA; size: few; V: TRBV28; J: TRBJ1-1
CDR3: CATPRTANYGHTF; DNA: TGTGCCACCCCTCGGACAGCTAACTATGGCCACACCTTC; D: NA; size: NA; V: TRBV6-1; J: TRBJ1-2
CDR3: CASRKGGLAGGKDEQYF; DNA: TGTGCCAGCAGGAAGGGGGGACTAGCGGGAGGAAAGGACGAGCAGTACTTC; D: TRBD2; size: few; V: TRBV4-2; J: TRBJ2-7
CDR3: CASSGRLVTDTQYF; DNA: TGTGCCAGCAGTGGAAGACTAGTCACAGATACGCAGTATTTT; D: NA; size: few; V: TRBV2; J: TRBJ2-3
CDR3: CASSFTVGDTQYF; DNA: TGTGCCAGCAGTTTCACGGTGGGAGATACGCAGTATTTT; D: NA; size: many; V: TRBV27; J: TRBJ2-3
CDR3: CASSFWRAPGTEQYF; DNA: TGTGCCAGCAGCTTTTGGAGGGCGCCTGGAACCGAGCAGTACTTC; D: NA; size: few; V: TRBV5-6; J: TRBJ2-7
CDR3: CASSTGLAGGLETQYF; DNA: TGTGCCAGCAGCACCGGGCTAGCGGGAGGGTTAGAGACCCAGTACTTC; D: TRBD2; size: NA; V: TRBV7-2; J: TRBJ2-5
CDR3: CASSPGGSLYNEQFF; DNA: TGTGCCAGCAGTCCCGGGGGGTCCCTATACAATGAGCAGTTCTTC; D: TRBD2; size: NA; V: TRBV27; J: TRBJ2-1
CDR3: CASSLGSLAGGTDTQYF; DNA: TGTGCCAGCAGCTTAGGGTCGCTAGCGGGAGGGACAGATACGCAGTATTTT; D: TRBD2; size: NA; V: TRBV7-2; J: TRBJ2-3
CDR3: CASSPPSTRHGYTF; DNA: TGTGCCAGCTCACCACCGTCGACTAGGCATGGCTACACCTTC; D: NA; size: many; V: TRBV18; J: TRBJ1-2
CDR3: CASRPGQGFADTQYF; DNA: TGCGCCAGCCGACCGGGACAGGGGTTCGCAGATACGCAGTATTTT; D: TRBD1; size: few; V: TRBV5-1; J: TRBJ2-3
CDR3: CASSSLGGGAYEQYF; DNA: TGTGCCAGCAGCTCCCTCGGGGGCGGGGCCTACGAGCAGTACTTC; D: NA; size: many; V: TRBV11-2; J: TRBJ2-7
CDR3: CASSPWTESTDTQYF; DNA: TGTGCCAGCAGTCCTTGGACGGAGAGCACAGATACGCAGTATTTT; D: NA; size: many; V: TRBV12-3/TRBV12-4; J: TRBJ2-3